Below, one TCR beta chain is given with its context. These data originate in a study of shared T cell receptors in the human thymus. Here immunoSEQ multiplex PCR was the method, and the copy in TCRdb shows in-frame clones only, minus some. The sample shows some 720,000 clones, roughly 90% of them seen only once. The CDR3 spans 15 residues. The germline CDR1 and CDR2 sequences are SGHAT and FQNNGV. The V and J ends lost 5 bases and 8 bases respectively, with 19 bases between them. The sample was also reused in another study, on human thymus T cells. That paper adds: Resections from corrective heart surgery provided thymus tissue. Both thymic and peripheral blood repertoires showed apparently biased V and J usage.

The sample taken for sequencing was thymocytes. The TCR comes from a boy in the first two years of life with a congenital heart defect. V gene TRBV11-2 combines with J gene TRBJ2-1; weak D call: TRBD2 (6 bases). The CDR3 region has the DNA TGTGCCAGCAGCGAACTAGCTTCTCGGTGGTATGAGCAGTTCTTC. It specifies CASSELASRWYEQFF. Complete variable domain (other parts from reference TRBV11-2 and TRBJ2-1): EAGVAQSPRYKIIEKRQSVAFWCNPISGHATLYWYQQILGQGPKLLIQFQNNGVVDDSQLPKDRFSAERLKGVDSTLKIQPAKLEDSAVYLCASSELASRWYEQFFGPGTRLTVL.